These 29 T cell receptor beta chains were sequenced from one sample in a study of blood T cell repertoires in COVID-19. Sequencing used immunoSEQ multiplex PCR; TCRdb keeps in-frame clones, though not all of them. The sample lists roughly 75,000 clones, over 75% seen once, with 6.9% in the top ten. Sequencing input: peripheral blood. These receptors were collected from a human donor in a cohort sampled during active COVID-19.

V and J are TRBV11-2 and TRBJ2-3; 9 bases are a match to TRBD2. The CDR3 loop spans 18 amino acids. In germline, CDR1 is SGHAT, CDR2 FQNNGV. With 5 bases clipped from V and 3 bases from J, the junction kept 15 bases outside the gene matches. As DNA, the CDR3 is TGTGCCAGCAGCCCGGGGGCTAGCGGGGTCGGAGGAACAGATACGCAGTATTTT. It codes for CASSPGASGVGGTDTQYF.

The V and J genes are TRBV30 and TRBJ2-1; possible D gene TRBD1, 5 bases. The V gene's germline CDR1 is GTSNPN and CDR2 SVGIG (reference sequence). The CDR3 sequence is 12 residues long. The germline V and J ends were trimmed by 2 bases and 10 bases, with 12 bases remaining between them. The CDR3 nucleotides read TGTGCCTGGAGTCTGCCAGGGAACGAGCAGTTCTTC. The encoded protein is CAWSLPGNEQFF.

This clone was seen once. The V gene is TRBV7-2, the J gene TRBJ2-5; no firm D call. Trimming stripped 2 bases from V and 1 base from J, with 8 bases between. The length of the CDR3 is 14 residues. CDR1 and CDR2 from the germline V gene are SGHTA and FQGNSA. Here the CDR3 reads CASSLSSFQETQYF. As DNA, the CDR3 is TGTGCCAGCAGCTTATCGAGCTTCCAAGAGACCCAGTACTTC.

The genes are TRBV11-2 and TRBJ2-3; 7 nucleotides agree with TRBD2. Germline V lookup: CDR1 SGHAT, CDR2 FQNNGV. CDR3 size: 15 residues. Trimming cost V 3 bases and J 4 bases; bases outside gene matches: 7. CDR3 sequence: CASSLTGGWADTQYF. Here the CDR3 DNA reads TGTGCCAGCAGCTTGACCGGGGGGTGGGCAGATACGCAGTATTTT.

This clone was observed a handful of times. The chain couples TRBV19 to TRBJ1-5; D remains unclear. Germline assignment: CDR1 LNHDA and CDR2 SQIVND (reference sequence). The CDR3 runs 16 residues. Deletions cut 6 bases from V and 2 bases from J, with 17 bases between. DNA for the CDR3: TGTGCCAGTAGCCCGCAAGAACGGTCCCGCAATCAGCCCCAGCATTTT. It translates to CASSPQERSRNQPQHF.

This rearrangement joins TRBV19 to TRBJ1-2, with 7 positions matching TRBD1. With V trimmed by 0 bases and J by 7 bases, 11 bases remained unmatched. Germline loops: CDR1 LNHDA, CDR2 SQIVND (reference sequence). This CDR3 has 16 residues. CDR3 in DNA: TGTGCCAGTAGTATAGATCACCGACAGGGCCCCGGTGGCTACACCTTC. It encodes CASSIDHRQGPGGYTF.

The chain uses TRBV24-1 and TRBJ1-5; no clear D. CDR1 and CDR2 (germline): KGHDR, SFDVKD. V lost 2 bases to trimming and J lost 5 bases, with 9 bases between them. This CDR3 comprises 14 residues. The CDR3 region is CATSDSGSHQPQHF. CDR3 DNA sequence: TGTGCCACCAGTGATTCGGGGAGCCATCAGCCCCAGCATTTT.

V is TRBV11-2 and J is TRBJ1-6; no reliable D call. Germline assignment: CDR1 SGHAT and CDR2 FQNNGV. Trimming removed 5 bases from V and 0 bases from J, with 11 bases in between. This CDR3 region has 16 residues. CDR3 nucleotide sequence: TGTGCCAGCAGCCTCGAGGTCGACTCCTATAATTCACCCCTCCACTTT. Amino acid sequence: CASSLEVDSYNSPLHF.

The chain carries TRBV19 and TRBJ2-1; 10 bases align to TRBD2. V lost 6 bases and J lost 4; bases outside the gene matches: 6. This CDR3 contains 15 residues. Per the germline V gene, CDR1 is LNHDA and CDR2 is SQIVND (reference sequence). The CDR3 sequence is CASRETSGIYNEQFF. The CDR3 DNA follows: TGTGCCAGTAGAGAAACTAGCGGGATTTACAATGAGCAGTTCTTC.

The chain links TRBV5-4 to TRBJ2-7, with 7 bases that match TRBD1. This CDR3 contains 15 residues. V trimming: 0 bases; J trimming: 0 bases; junction bases outside the gene matches: 3. Per the germline V gene, CDR1 is SGHNT and CDR2 is YYREEE (reference sequence). In nucleotides, the CDR3 is TGTGCCAGCAGCTTGGCCGGGGACAGCTCCTACGAGCAGTACTTC. As protein: CASSLAGDSSYEQYF.

This rearrangement joins TRBV7-2 to TRBJ2-7; possible D gene TRBD2, 5 bases. CDR3 length equals 14 residues. CDR1 is SGHTA, CDR2 FQGNSA, per germline. Trimming removed 3 bases from V and 4 bases from J, with 13 bases in between. CDR3 bases: TGTGCCAGCAGCTTCACCCTCGGGATTTACGAGCAGTACTTC. It translates to CASSFTLGIYEQYF.

The chain carries TRBV5-1 and TRBJ1-2; D is ambiguous. Germline V lookup: CDR1 SGHRS, CDR2 YFSETQ. The V end lost 0 bases, the J end lost 10 bases, and 13 bases lay between the germline ends. The CDR3 runs 13 residues. The CDR3 nucleotides read TGCGCCAGCAGCTTGGAGCTTCCTGGGCCCTACACCTTC. The encoded protein is CASSLELPGPYTF.

There are a few counts of this clone. V and J are TRBV21-1 and TRBJ2-7; the table's D call of TRBD2 was not tested on the DNA. TRBV21-1 is shown as a pseudogene. The CDR3 extends over 15 amino acids. CDR3 sequence: CASRGIALSSYEQYF. CDR3 nucleotides: TGTGCCAGCAGGGGGATAGCGTTGAGCTCCTACGAGCAGTACTTC.

V is TRBV30 and J is TRBJ2-7; TRBD1 aligns across 9 bases. The CDR3 loop spans 18 amino acids. Germline trimming cut 1 base from V and 0 bases from J; bases unmatched to any gene: 13. Germline CDR1 reads GTSNPN; CDR2 reads SVGIG (reference sequence). This chain's CDR3 is CAWSGGDRVSLSSYEQYF. In DNA, the CDR3 is TGTGCCTGGAGTGGGGGGGACAGGGTATCCTTAAGCTCCTACGAGCAGTACTTC.

A single count supports this clone. The chain combines TRBV5-1 with TRBJ1-2; D remains ambiguous. The CDR3 sequence is 12 residues long. Trimming shortened V by 0 bases and J by 8 bases, and 8 bases separated the two germline ends. From germline, CDR1 is SGHRS and CDR2 YFSETQ. CDR3 nucleotides: TGCGCCAGCAGCTTGGAACTCGGGGGCTACACCTTC. It translates to CASSLELGGYTF.

The rearrangement uses TRBV5-1 and TRBJ1-1; 7 nucleotides line up with TRBD1. CDR1 SGHRS and CDR2 YFSETQ come from the germline V gene. J was trimmed by 4 bases and V by 5 bases; bases with no gene match: 8. There are 14 residues in the CDR3. The CDR3 reads CASRRGQGGTEAFF. As DNA, the CDR3 is TGCGCCAGCAGACGCGGCCAGGGGGGCACTGAAGCTTTCTTT.

The DNA for the CDR3 is TGTGCCAGCAGTCCCGACAGGGCAACAGATACGCAGTATTTT. This codes for CASSPDRATDTQYF. The chain combines TRBV6-5 with TRBJ2-3; 7 bases match TRBD1. The V segment lost 5 bases and the J segment 3 bases; nucleotides outside the gene matches: 5. Per germline, CDR1 MNHEY and CDR2 SVGAGI. The CDR3 sequence is 14 residues long.

The CDR3 nucleotides read TGTGCCAGCAGCCAAGATAGTGGCGAGCAGTACTTC. It specifies CASSQDSGEQYF. The chain uses TRBV3-1 (or the pseudogene TRBV3-2) and TRBJ2-7; no clear D. V lost 0 bases, J lost 6 bases, and 6 bases lay in between. There are 12 residues in the CDR3. Germline V gene data show CDR1 as LGHDT and CDR2 as YNNKEL (reference sequence).

The rearrangement uses TRBV6-1 and TRBJ2-7; 9 nucleotides match TRBD1. This CDR3 region has 15 residues. The junction had 6 bases not matched to a gene; V was cut back by 3 bases and J by 3 bases. The V gene's germline CDR1 is MNHNS and CDR2 SASEGT. The DNA for the CDR3 is TGTGCCAGCAGTGACCCGGGACAGGGCCTCTACGAGCAGTACTTC. Its translation is CASSDPGQGLYEQYF.

The table lists this clone with a count of one. The V and J genes are TRBV7-2 and TRBJ2-1, with 8 bases that match TRBD2. Losses at the gene ends were 7 bases for V and 9 bases for J; bases not matched to a gene: 11. Germline CDR1 is SGHTA and CDR2 is FQGNSA. The length of the CDR3 is 14 residues. The CDR3 here is CASISGGAAGEQFF. The CDR3 DNA reads TGTGCCAGCATATCGGGGGGGGCCGCGGGTGAGCAGTTCTTC.

This clone is a singleton in its sample. As DNA, the CDR3 is TGTGCCAGCAGCCAAGTAAATTACGAGCAGTACTTC. Its protein product is CASSQVNYEQYF. The chain recombines TRBV3-1 (or the pseudogene TRBV3-2) with TRBJ2-7; no reliable D call. The CDR3 covers 12 residues. Germline-derived CDR1 and CDR2 are LGHDT and YNNKEL (reference sequence). V was shortened by 1 base and J by 4 bases, with 5 bases between the two germline ends.

CDR3: CATLGTDYEQYF. CDR3 nucleotides: TGTGCCACCTTAGGGACAGACTACGAGCAGTACTTC. The chain has TRBV12-3 or TRBV12-4 and TRBJ2-7; 7 bases map to TRBD1. This CDR3 region has 12 residues. V dropped 10 bases and J dropped 3; count of bases not matched to a gene: 6.

This clone was detected only a few times. Other nucleotide sequences from this sample produce the same CDR3. The gene calls are TRBV7-2 and TRBJ1-5; D gene unclear. Germline CDR1 SGHTA, CDR2 FQGNSA. The CDR3 runs 14 residues. Deletions cut 5 bases from V and 2 bases from J, with 10 bases between. Here the CDR3 reads CASSPNLGNQPQHF. DNA of the CDR3: TGTGCCAGCAGCCCGAACTTGGGCAATCAGCCCCAGCATTTT.

The chain has TRBV19 and TRBJ1-2, with D unclear. Looked up from germline, CDR1 is LNHDA and CDR2 is SQIVND (reference sequence). Trimming took 5 bases from V and 6 from J, leaving 13 bases between them. The CDR3 runs to 13 residues. The CDR3 nucleotides read TGTGCCAGTAGTCCCGGGATTTTGAATGGCTACACCTTC. It codes for CASSPGILNGYTF.

The chain has TRBV6-2 or TRBV6-3 and TRBJ2-1, with TRBD2 matching over 10 bases. This CDR3 has 16 residues. V shed 0 bases, J shed 2 bases, and the junction held 1 base outside the gene matches. Germline V gene sequence: CDR1 MNHEY, CDR2 SVGEGT. This CDR3 is CASSYSSGGPYNEQFF. The CDR3 nucleotides are TGTGCCAGCAGTTACTCTAGCGGGGGGCCCTACAATGAGCAGTTCTTC.

The chain is built from TRBV3-1 (or the pseudogene TRBV3-2) and TRBJ2-2; 11 bases fit TRBD2. The V gene's germline CDR1 is LGHDT and CDR2 YNNKEL (reference sequence). J lost 4 bases, V lost 3 bases, and 4 bases had no gene match. CDR3 length: 16 amino acids. Here the CDR3 DNA reads TGTGCCAGCAGCCATTCTAGCGGGGGGAGCACCGGGGAGCTGTTTTTT. Amino acid sequence: CASSHSSGGSTGELFF.

This chain links TRBV6-5 with TRBJ1-6; tentatively, D is TRBD1 (6 bases). This CDR3 is 15 amino acids long. Germline CDR1 is MNHEY and CDR2 is SVGAGI. V was clipped by 1 base and J by 9 bases, with 13 bases between them. The CDR3 bases are TGTGCCAGCAGTTACTTTACAGGGAAGAGTTCACCCCTCCACTTT. Translation: CASSYFTGKSSPLHF.

V gene TRBV5-1 combines with J gene TRBJ2-5; 13 bases map to TRBD2. V dropped 3 bases and J dropped 5; count of bases not matched to a gene: 4. This CDR3 is 15 amino acids long. The germline gives CDR1 SGHRS, CDR2 YFSETQ. CDR3 sequence reads: CASSSGLAGVETQYF. The CDR3 nucleotides are TGCGCCAGCAGCTCTGGACTAGCGGGGGTGGAGACCCAGTACTTC.

The V call is TRBV6-5, the J call TRBJ1-3, with a possible D match to TRBD1 (5 bases). Trimming pared 7 bases from V and 4 bases from J, leaving 14 bases between. This CDR3 has 14 residues. The V gene's germline CDR1 is MNHEY and CDR2 SVGAGI. The CDR3 DNA sequence: TGTGCCAGCAATTCATGGGGCCAAGGAAACACCATATATTTT. Translation: CASNSWGQGNTIYF.